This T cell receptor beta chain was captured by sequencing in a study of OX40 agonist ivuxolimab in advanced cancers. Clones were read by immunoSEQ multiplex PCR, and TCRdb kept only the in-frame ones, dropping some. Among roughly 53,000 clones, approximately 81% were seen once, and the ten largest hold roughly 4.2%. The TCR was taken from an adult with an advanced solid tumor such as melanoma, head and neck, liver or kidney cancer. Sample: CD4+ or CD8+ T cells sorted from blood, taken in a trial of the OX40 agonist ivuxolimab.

CDR3 nucleotides: TGTGCCAGCAGGACTAGCGGGAGGGCCTCCGGGGAGCTGTTTTTT. It is translated as CASRTSGRASGELFF. This rearrangement joins TRBV14 to TRBJ2-2; TRBD2 matches at 14 bases. CDR1 and CDR2 (germline): SGHDN, FVKESK. Trimming removed 6 bases from V and 6 bases from J; junction bases left unmatched: 3. CDR3 length: 15 amino acids. Combining the CDR3 with reference TRBV14 and TRBJ2-2 gives the whole variable domain EAGVTQFPSHSVIEKGQTVTLRCDPISGHDNLYWYRRVMGKEIKFLLHFVKESKQDESGMPNNRFLAERTGGTYSTLKVQPAELEDSGVYFCASRTSGRASGELFFGEGSRLTVL.